Listed below are T cell receptor beta chains from one sample, sequenced in a study of response to subunit inactivated influenza vaccine. TCRdb analysed the RT-PCR reads with MiXCR anew, one entry per CDR3 protein. Seen here are around 580,000 distinct CDR3 sequences, over 9.5% observed once, and the top ten hold 10% to 13%. Sequencing was performed on PBMCs from blood, taken on the day of vaccination. These receptors were obtained from a man aged 45 to 65 who received an inactivated influenza vaccine. Each CDR3 is given with its conserved first and last residue. D genes are given only for firm matches. Rows give clone size only sometimes, using once, few, many, or a class for an expanded clone.

clone_size: many
v_call: TRBV7-2
j_call: TRBJ2-3
d_call: .
cdr3_aa: CASSPRGLSADTQYF
cdr3_nt: TGTGCCAGCAGCCCCCGAGGGCTTAGCGCAGATACGCAGTATTTT

clone_size: .
v_call: TRBV6-6
j_call: TRBJ2-7
d_call: .
cdr3_aa: CASSPGRNEQYF
cdr3_nt: TGTGCCAGCAGCCCCGGACGGAACGAGCAGTACTTC

clone_size: few
v_call: TRBV29-1
j_call: TRBJ1-2
d_call: .
cdr3_aa: CSVPDRNYGYTF
cdr3_nt: TGCAGCGTCCCCGACAGAAACTATGGCTACACCTTC

clone_size: .
v_call: TRBV18
j_call: TRBJ2-2
d_call: TRBD2
cdr3_aa: CASSPRSSGANTGELFF
cdr3_nt: TGTGCCAGCTCACCACGGTCCAGCGGGGCGAACACCGGGGAGCTGTTTTTT

clone_size: .
v_call: TRBV5-1
j_call: TRBJ2-2
d_call: .
cdr3_aa: CASSLRLVNTGELFF
cdr3_nt: TGCGCCAGCAGCCTCAGACTGGTGAACACCGGGGAGCTGTTTTTT

clone_size: .
v_call: TRBV7-2
j_call: TRBJ2-1
d_call: TRBD2
cdr3_aa: CASSLQAGVYNEQFF
cdr3_nt: TGTGCCAGCAGCTTACAAGCGGGAGTTTACAATGAGCAGTTCTTC

clone_size: few
v_call: TRBV3-1
j_call: TRBJ2-5
d_call: TRBD2
cdr3_aa: CASSQDWTSSVQETQYF
cdr3_nt: TGTGCCAGCAGCCAAGATTGGACTAGCTCCGTCCAAGAGACCCAGTACTTC

clone_size: few
v_call: TRBV28
j_call: TRBJ1-1
d_call: .
cdr3_aa: CASEPWGVMNTEAFF
cdr3_nt: TGTGCCAGCGAACCATGGGGGGTTATGAACACTGAAGCTTTCTTT

clone_size: .
v_call: TRBV12-3/TRBV12-4
j_call: TRBJ2-1
d_call: .
cdr3_aa: CASSSTSDKALEQFF
cdr3_nt: TGTGCCAGCAGCTCTACATCCGACAAGGCCCTTGAGCAGTTCTTC

clone_size: .
v_call: TRBV28
j_call: TRBJ2-5
d_call: TRBD2
cdr3_aa: CASRRPGGETQYF
cdr3_nt: TGTGCCAGCAGACGACCGGGAGGAGAGACCCAGTACTTC

clone_size: .
v_call: TRBV30
j_call: TRBJ2-7
d_call: .
cdr3_aa: CAWSATGYFDEQYF
cdr3_nt: TGTGCCTGGAGTGCTACAGGGTACTTTGACGAGCAGTACTTC

clone_size: .
v_call: TRBV11-2
j_call: TRBJ2-7
d_call: TRBD1
cdr3_aa: CASSDRDRGYEQYF
cdr3_nt: TGTGCCAGCAGCGACCGCGACAGGGGGTACGAGCAGTACTTC

clone_size: many
v_call: TRBV7-8
j_call: TRBJ2-1
d_call: .
cdr3_aa: CASSTHRSPYNEQFF
cdr3_nt: TGTGCCAGCAGCACCCATAGATCACCCTACAATGAGCAGTTCTTC

clone_size: few
v_call: TRBV7-9
j_call: TRBJ2-1
d_call: .
cdr3_aa: CASNPQTNEQFF
cdr3_nt: TGTGCCAGCAACCCTCAGACCAATGAGCAGTTCTTC

clone_size: .
v_call: TRBV6-1
j_call: TRBJ1-1
d_call: .
cdr3_aa: CASSTGTKAEAFF
cdr3_nt: TGTGCCAGCAGTACCGGGACAAAAGCTGAAGCTTTCTTT

clone_size: .
v_call: TRBV2
j_call: TRBJ1-1
d_call: TRBD1
cdr3_aa: CASRDRGPTGTEAFF
cdr3_nt: TGTGCCAGCCGGGACAGGGGGCCGACCGGGACTGAAGCTTTCTTT

clone_size: .
v_call: TRBV6-5
j_call: TRBJ2-2
d_call: .
cdr3_aa: CASSYSATGELFF
cdr3_nt: TGTGCCAGCAGTTACTCAGCCACCGGGGAGCTGTTTTTT